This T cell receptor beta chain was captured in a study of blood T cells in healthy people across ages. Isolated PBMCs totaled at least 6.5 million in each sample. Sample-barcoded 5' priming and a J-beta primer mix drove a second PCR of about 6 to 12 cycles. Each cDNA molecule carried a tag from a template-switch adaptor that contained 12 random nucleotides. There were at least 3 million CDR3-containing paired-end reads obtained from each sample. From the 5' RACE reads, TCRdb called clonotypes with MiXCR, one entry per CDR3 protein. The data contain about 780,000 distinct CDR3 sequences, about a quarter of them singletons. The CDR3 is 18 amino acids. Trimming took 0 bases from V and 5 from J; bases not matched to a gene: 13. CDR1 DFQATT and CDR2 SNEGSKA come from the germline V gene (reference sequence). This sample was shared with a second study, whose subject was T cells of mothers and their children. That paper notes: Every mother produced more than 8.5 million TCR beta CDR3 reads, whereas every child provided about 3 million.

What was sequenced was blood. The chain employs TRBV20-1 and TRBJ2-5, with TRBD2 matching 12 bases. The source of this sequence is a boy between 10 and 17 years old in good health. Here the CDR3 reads CSARDSTSGGSELETQYF. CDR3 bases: TGCAGTGCTAGAGATAGTACTAGCGGGGGGTCCGAGCTTGAGACCCAGTACTTC.